These 28 T cell receptor beta chains were all obtained from the same sample, sequenced in a study of Ad26.COV2.S vaccination and SARS-CoV-2 variants (dated by TCRdb to 2020 to 2023). Libraries came from the immunoSEQ multiplex PCR assay. The immuneACCESS repertoire file appears here via TCRdb, limited to in-frame rearrangements. These files lack a portion of the clones; in checked studies, under half of the deficit traces to unresolved V genes, and the cause of the others is not known. The sample data list about 450,000 clones, and 85% to 90% of these were observed just once. The leading ten clones occupy approximately 2.5% of the sample. The intended sense of this specimen's treatment or condition label: around 19 received Ad26.COV2.S at low or high dose, single or two shots; roughly five received placebo; per-sample allocation not given. For vaccine and placebo recipients, the sequenced repertoires came from samples collected on day 63 after the first injection.

The sequencing here drew on peripheral blood, taken in a trial of Ad26.COV2.S vaccine versus placebo. These receptors were obtained from a person aged 18-60 years who received the Ad26.COV2.S COVID-19 vaccine or a placebo.

The V call is TRBV6-5, the J call TRBJ1-2; D is unresolved. Germline CDR1 and CDR2: MNHEY and SVGAGI. V was clipped by 5 bases and J by 5 bases, with 6 bases between them. This CDR3 is built from 11 residues. CDR3 DNA sequence: TGTGCCAGCAGTCCCGGGTATGGCTACACCTTC. It codes for CASSPGYGYTF.

V usage is TRBV7-2 and J usage is TRBJ2-6, with D uncertain. The V end was cut by 5 bases, the J end by 1 base, with 9 bases between. The CDR3 spans 15 residues. Germline V CDR1 and CDR2: SGHTA, FQGNSA. CDR3 sequence (DNA): TGTGCCAGCAGCCCGAACCCGTCTGGGGCCAACGTCCTGACTTTC. Translated: CASSPNPSGANVLTF.

V is TRBV5-6 and J is TRBJ2-5; 8 bases map to TRBD1. V gave up 0 bases and J gave up 3 bases; unmatched junction bases: 4. The CDR3 is made up of 15 amino acids. Per the germline V gene, CDR1 is SGHDT and CDR2 is YYEEEE. The CDR3 sequence is CASSLARTGKETQYF. In DNA, the CDR3 is TGTGCCAGCAGCTTGGCGCGGACAGGGAAAGAGACCCAGTACTTC.

The V call is TRBV18, the J call TRBJ1-1; TRBD1 aligns across 7 bases. The trim removed 3 bases at V and 1 base at J, leaving 2 bases unmatched. The CDR3 extends over 14 amino acids. Germline CDR1 reads KGHSH; CDR2 reads LQKENI. The CDR3 protein is CASSPRGGNTEAFF. The CDR3 nucleotides read TGTGCCAGCTCACCCAGGGGGGGGAACACTGAAGCTTTCTTT.

V usage is TRBV5-1 and J usage is TRBJ2-3, with 7 bases lining up with TRBD2. The trim removed 3 bases at V and 3 bases at J, leaving 7 bases unmatched. This CDR3 spans 15 amino acids. Germline loops: CDR1 SGHRS, CDR2 YFSETQ. DNA of the CDR3: TGCGCCAGCAGCTCAAGCGGGGCGGAGACAGATACGCAGTATTTT. The encoded protein is CASSSSGAETDTQYF.

The rearrangement uses TRBV6-5 and TRBJ1-5; D unresolved. Trimming removed 2 bases at V and 4 bases at J, with 6 bases between. CDR3 size: 13 residues. Germline values: CDR1 MNHEY, CDR2 SVGAGI. The CDR3 nucleotides are TGTGCCAGCAGTTACGGGAGTAATCAGCCCCAGCATTTT. It yields the protein CASSYGSNQPQHF.

The gene calls are TRBV6-5 and TRBJ2-7; 8 nucleotides line up with TRBD2. This CDR3 is built from 14 residues. With 4 bases clipped from V and 4 bases from J, the junction kept 6 bases outside the gene matches. CDR1 MNHEY and CDR2 SVGAGI come from the germline V gene. The CDR3 here is CASSFGAGGYEQYF. CDR3 bases: TGTGCCAGCAGTTTCGGCGCGGGGGGTTACGAGCAGTACTTC.

This clone was seen more than once but under ten times. This chain uses TRBV12-3 or TRBV12-4 with TRBJ2-1; TRBD1 or TRBD2 may be the D gene (7 bases each). V lost 5 bases and J lost 7, with 12 bases in between. The CDR3 totals 13 residues. The CDR3 coding sequence is TGTGCCAGCAGTGCAGGGGGGGTGAATGAGCAGTTCTTC. It yields the protein CASSAGGVNEQFF.

V is TRBV5-6 and J is TRBJ1-2, with unresolved D. Trimming took 4 bases from V and 4 from J, leaving 11 bases between them. Looked up from germline, CDR1 is SGHDT and CDR2 is YYEEEE. This CDR3 region has 13 residues. The CDR3 protein is CASSDADLYGYTF. As DNA, the CDR3 is TGTGCCAGCAGCGACGCGGATCTCTATGGCTACACCTTC.

The rearrangement links TRBV7-3 to TRBJ2-5; the D is unclear. In germline, CDR1 is SGHTA, CDR2 FQGTGA. The CDR3 sequence is 13 residues long. Trimming took off 2 bases at V and 4 bases at J, with 8 bases between the two ends. The CDR3 DNA reads TGTGCCAGCAGCTTAGGGGTTGGAGAGACCCAGTACTTC. It specifies CASSLGVGETQYF.

The V and J genes are TRBV13 and TRBJ2-3; 9 bases line up with TRBD2. The CDR3 is made up of 15 amino acids. Germline V gives CDR1 PRHDT, CDR2 FYEKMQ (reference sequence). With 5 bases clipped from V and 5 bases from J, the junction kept 8 bases outside the gene matches. For the CDR3, the DNA is TGTGCCAGCAGCCCGTTAGCGGGGGCGTTAGATACGCAGTATTTT. Translation gives CASSPLAGALDTQYF.

This sequence joins TRBV7-9 and TRBJ1-2; TRBD1 agrees at 7 bases. Germline V CDR1 and CDR2: SEHNR, FQNEAQ (reference sequence). V lost 5 bases, J lost 0 bases, and 6 bases stayed unmatched. The length of the CDR3 is 15 residues. The CDR3 sequence is CASSPPGQPNYGYTF. The CDR3 DNA follows: TGTGCCAGCAGCCCCCCGGGACAGCCTAACTATGGCTACACCTTC.

A single count supports this clone. The chain carries TRBV27 and TRBJ1-2; D perhaps matches TRBD1 (5 bases). The V gene lost 0 bases and the J gene lost 1 base, with 24 bases spanning the gap. This CDR3 spans 20 amino acids. The V gene's germline CDR1 is MNHEY and CDR2 SMNVEV (reference sequence). CDR3 region: CASSLSGPLGPGGSNYGYTF. CDR3 DNA sequence: TGTGCCAGCAGTTTATCGGGCCCCCTGGGACCGGGAGGGAGTAACTATGGCTACACCTTC.

The CDR3 bases are TGTGCCAGCAGCTTCGGACTCCCGGGAACTGAAGCTTTCTTT. Amino acids: CASSFGLPGTEAFF. The chain joins TRBV11-3 to TRBJ1-1; D is uncertain. The CDR3 consists of 14 residues. Germline assignment: CDR1 SGHNT and CDR2 YENEEA. V shed 3 bases and J shed 5 bases, with 13 bases lying between them.

The chain has TRBV4-2 and TRBJ2-2; TRBD2 matches 10 bases. This CDR3 has 16 amino acids. Germline V gene lookup returns CDR1 LGHNA and CDR2 YNFKEQ. J lost 7 bases, V lost 0 bases, and 5 bases had no gene match. CDR3 bases: TGTGCCAGCAGCCAAGAGGAGCGGGAGGGCGTCGGGGAGCTGTTTTTT. Protein sequence: CASSQEEREGVGELFF.

V usage is TRBV5-5 and J usage is TRBJ2-3, with TRBD2 as a possible D gene (6 bases). CDR3 length: 15 residues. CDR1 is SGHKS, CDR2 YYEKEE, per germline (reference sequence). Trimming took off 2 bases at V and 3 bases at J, with 13 bases between the two ends. CDR3 amino acids: CASSFLASRTDTQYF. The CDR3 DNA sequence: TGTGCCAGCAGCTTCCTAGCGTCTCGGACAGATACGCAGTATTTT. The whole variable domain, remainder taken from reference TRBV5-5 and TRBJ2-3, is DAGVTQSPTHLIKTRGQQVTLRCSPISGHKSVSWYQQVLGQGPQFIFQYYEKEERGRGNFPDRFSARQFPNYSSELNVNALLLGDSALYLCASSFLASRTDTQYFGPGTRLTVL.

In its sample, this clone was seen a few times. The rearrangement links TRBV18 to TRBJ2-5; TRBD1 agrees at 10 bases. J was trimmed by 3 bases and V by 0 bases; bases with no gene match: 4. From germline, CDR1 is KGHSH and CDR2 LQKENI. The CDR3 extends over 16 amino acids. The CDR3 reads CASSPPTGGIKETQYF. CDR3 coding DNA: TGTGCCAGCTCACCACCGACAGGGGGCATTAAAGAGACCCAGTACTTC.

J is TRBJ2-7 and V is TRBV11-3; D might be TRBD1 (6 bases). With 4 bases removed from V and 6 bases from J, the gap between germline ends came to 13 bases. This CDR3 spans 13 amino acids. Germline V gene lookup returns CDR1 SGHNT and CDR2 YENEEA. This chain's CDR3 is CASSWTQGSEQYV. The DNA of the CDR3 is TGTGCCAGCAGCTGGACACAGGGCTCCGAGCAGTACGTC.

This rearrangement joins TRBV11-2 to TRBJ1-4, with 7 bases fitting TRBD1. The germline CDR1 and CDR2 sequences are SGHAT and FQNNGV. V lost 1 base, J lost 7 bases, and 3 bases stayed unmatched. The CDR3 consists of 14 residues. DNA for the CDR3: TGTGCCAGCAGCTTAGGGACAGGTGGTGAAAAACTGTTTTTT. Protein: CASSLGTGGEKLFF.

The J gene is TRBJ2-7, the V gene TRBV6-6; D may be TRBD2 (5 bases). Trimming removed 6 bases at V and 7 bases at J, with 13 bases between. Looked up from germline, CDR1 is MNHNY and CDR2 is SVGAGI (reference sequence). The CDR3 is made up of 12 amino acids. The CDR3 DNA sequence: TGTGCCAGCAGGGCGGGCCCCGGGGAGCAGTACTTC. Residues: CASRAGPGEQYF.

A remark on this clone: One end of the junction varies from germline; a read error may be responsible. This rearrangement joins TRBV10-2 to TRBJ2-3; 7 bases agree with TRBD2. Germline CDR1 is WSHSY and CDR2 is SAAADI. The CDR3 runs 15 residues. The CDR3 DNA sequence: TGCGCCAGCACTGAGCGGGGTGCTAGCACAGATACGCAGTATTTT. As protein: CASTERGASTDTQYF.

The CDR3 reads CASSLSSGGKLFF. The CDR3 region has the DNA TGTGCCAGCAGTTTATCATCCGGGGGAAAACTGTTTTTT. The chain employs TRBV28 and TRBJ1-4; D possibly corresponds to TRBD1 (5 bases). The CDR3 extends over 13 amino acids. In germline, CDR1 is MDHEN, CDR2 SYDVKM. V was cut by 1 base and J by 10 bases, with 10 bases left in between.

This clone was seen only a few times. This chain uses TRBV4-3 with TRBJ2-6; perhaps TRBD1 as D (6 bases). Germline lookup yields CDR1 LGHNA and CDR2 YSLEER. Trimming stripped 4 bases from V and 1 base from J, with 17 bases between. The CDR3 length is 18 residues. The CDR3 spells CASSPYPNRVSGANVLTF. The CDR3 nucleotides read TGCGCCAGCAGCCCCTACCCCAACAGGGTTTCTGGGGCCAACGTCCTGACTTTC.

The rearrangement uses TRBV7-2 and TRBJ2-4, with D uncertain. V was trimmed by 5 bases and J by 0 bases, leaving 8 bases between them. Germline CDR1 reads SGHTA; CDR2 reads FQGNSA. The CDR3 has 14 amino acids. The CDR3 DNA follows: TGTGCCAGCAGCCCCGGAATAGCCAAAAACATTCAGTACTTC. Translation: CASSPGIAKNIQYF.

The genes are TRBV5-3 and TRBJ1-3; no firm D call. TRBV5-3 is recorded as an ORF, its role being uncertain. Trimming pared 4 bases from V and 0 bases from J, leaving 20 bases between. This CDR3 is 18 amino acids long. CDR3 nucleotide sequence: TGTGCCAGAAGCCCAGAGTTTGAGACGGATCGCTCTGGAAACACCATATATTTT. It specifies CARSPEFETDRSGNTIYF.

The rearrangement uses TRBV9 and TRBJ2-7, with TRBD1 matching 9 bases. J lost 5 bases, V lost 3 bases, and 6 bases had no gene match. Germline V gene data show CDR1 as SGDLS and CDR2 as YYNGEE. This CDR3 spans 14 amino acids. This CDR3 reads CASSGGQGRNEQYF. CDR3 sequence (DNA): TGTGCCAGCAGCGGGGGACAGGGAAGGAACGAGCAGTACTTC.

This clone was seen only once. The chain is built from TRBV24-1 and TRBJ1-4, with 10 positions matching TRBD1. The V and J ends lost 1 base and 8 bases, in that order; junction bases with no gene match: 18. CDR3 length equals 20 residues. Germline V CDR1 and CDR2: KGHDR, SFDVKD. CDR3 protein: CATSDFLMVVTGGAGEKLFF. CDR3 coding DNA: TGTGCCACCAGTGATTTCCTAATGGTTGTGACAGGGGGCGCGGGGGAAAAACTGTTTTTT.

The rearrangement uses TRBV19 and TRBJ1-5, with 9 bases identical to TRBD1. The CDR3 sequence is 15 residues long. J was trimmed by 7 bases and V by 5 bases; bases with no gene match: 9. Germline V gene sequence: CDR1 LNHDA, CDR2 SQIVND (reference sequence). The CDR3 DNA is TGTGCCAGTAGTTCCCGGGGACAGGGTAGCCAGCCCCAGCATTTT. This encodes CASSSRGQGSQPQHF.